The 28 T cell receptor beta chains below come from one sample, sequenced in a study of human T cells and chemical hapten exposure. Documented time point: patch test 2, 6 weeks after DPC sensitization. Treatment reported: therapeutic diphenylcyclopropenone sensitization with weekly scalp DPC. TCRdb re-called the RACE reads through MiXCR, storing one row per CDR3 protein. The repertoire holds roughly 100,000 distinct CDR3 sequences, with approximately 8.6% as singletons. Material: whole blood, obtained in connection with sensitization to the hapten diphenylcyclopropenone (DPC). Every receptor here comes from a woman aged 40-49 years with alopecia areata. Some clones in this sample may be carry-over from other donors' samples.

This chain uses TRBV7-6 with TRBJ2-2, with TRBD1 as a possible D gene (6 bases). Trimming pared 2 bases from V and 6 bases from J, leaving 16 bases between. The length of the CDR3 is 16 residues. The germline V gene has CDR1 SGHVS and CDR2 FNYEAQ. The CDR3 region is CASSLRSSGVPGELFF. The CDR3 nucleotides read TGTGCCAGCAGCTTAAGATCATCAGGGGTTCCCGGGGAGCTGTTTTTT.

This chain joins TRBV27 and TRBJ2-1; the match to TRBD2 covers 14 bases. Germline CDR1 is MNHEY and CDR2 is SMNVEV (reference sequence). CDR3 size: 17 residues. Trimming removed 3 bases from V and 0 bases from J; junction bases left unmatched: 1. The CDR3 DNA is TGTGCCAGCAGTTTGGGACTAGCGGGAGCCTCCTACAATGAGCAGTTCTTC. Protein: CASSLGLAGASYNEQFF.

The chain joins TRBV12-3 or TRBV12-4 to TRBJ1-5; possibly TRBD1 for D (5 bases). The V gene lost 3 bases and the J gene lost 6 bases, with 12 bases spanning the gap. The CDR3 has 14 amino acids. CDR3 residues: CASSFQGVGQPQHF. DNA of the CDR3: TGTGCCAGCAGTTTTCAGGGTGTGGGTCAGCCCCAGCATTTT.

The chain carries TRBV4-2 and TRBJ1-2, with a weak D call TRBD1 (6 bases). From germline, CDR1 is LGHNA and CDR2 YNFKEQ. Trimming shortened V by 6 bases and J by 7 bases, and 12 bases separated the two germline ends. The CDR3 runs 12 residues. Here the CDR3 reads CASSSRGSGYTF. CDR3 nucleotides: TGTGCCAGCAGTTCCAGGGGATCTGGCTACACCTTC.

V usage is TRBV12-3 or TRBV12-4 and J usage is TRBJ2-3, with D maybe TRBD2 (6 bases). Trimming took 5 bases from V and 5 from J, leaving 14 bases between them. CDR3 size: 14 residues. CDR3 protein: CASSPRDGEDTQYF. Written as DNA, the CDR3 is TGTGCCAGCAGTCCGCGGGACGGGGAAGATACGCAGTATTTT.

In its sample, this clonotype was seen many times. The CDR3 nucleotides are TGCGCCAGCAGCTTGGAATCCGGGGCCACTGAAGCTTTCTTT. This encodes CASSLESGATEAFF. The chain joins TRBV5-1 to TRBJ1-1, with a possible D match to TRBD1 (5 bases). V was clipped by 0 bases and J by 4 bases, with 10 bases between them. The germline V gene has CDR1 SGHRS and CDR2 YFSETQ. The CDR3 is 14 residues long.

This clonotype has at least ten counts. The rearrangement joins TRBV12-3 or TRBV12-4 to TRBJ2-7; 8 positions agree with TRBD1. Trimming took 8 bases from V and 0 from J; bases not matched to a gene: 9. The CDR3 totals 15 residues. CDR3 sequence reads: CASEPGDRSSYEQYF. Written as DNA, the CDR3 is TGTGCCAGCGAGCCCGGGGACAGGAGCTCCTACGAGCAGTACTTC.

This clonotype was picked up many times. V gene TRBV29-1 combines with J gene TRBJ2-7, with unresolved D. Between the trimmed V and J ends, which lost 4 bases and 0 bases, there was a span of 13 bases. Germline-derived CDR1 and CDR2 are SQVTM and ANQGSEA. CDR3 length: 14 residues. CDR3 residues: CSVAFRSTSYEQYF. DNA of the CDR3: TGCAGCGTTGCCTTCAGGTCCACCTCCTACGAGCAGTACTTC.

This clonotype occurred a few times. The rearrangement uses TRBV4-3 and TRBJ2-3; 9 positions agree with TRBD2. Germline V gene data show CDR1 as LGHNA and CDR2 as YSLEER. Germline trimming cut 7 bases from V and 3 bases from J; bases unmatched to any gene: 8. The CDR3 runs 15 residues. CDR3 nucleotides: TGCGCCAGCACCCCTGGACTAGCGCTTACAGATACGCAGTATTTT. Protein: CASTPGLALTDTQYF.

This rearrangement joins TRBV14 to TRBJ2-5; D not resolved. The CDR3 spans 13 residues. CDR1 is SGHDN and CDR2 is FVKESK in the germline V gene. Trimming left V 0 bases short and J 4 bases short, with 6 bases between. The CDR3 nucleotides read TGTGCCAGCAGCCAAGATATCGCAGAGACCCAGTACTTC. This sequence encodes CASSQDIAETQYF.

The chain is built from TRBV24-1 and TRBJ1-6; TRBD1 is a possible D gene (6 bases). V gave up 9 bases and J gave up 7 bases, with 15 bases separating them. The CDR3 totals 14 residues. The V gene's germline CDR1 is KGHDR and CDR2 SFDVKD. This CDR3 is CATVRQEPNSPLHF. The CDR3 nucleotides read TGTGCCACCGTTCGACAGGAACCAAATTCACCCCTCCACTTT.

This clonotype has more than one count but fewer than ten. One end of the junction fails to match germline, which may point to a read error. J is TRBJ2-3 and V is TRBV2, with 9 bases matching TRBD1. The V gene's germline CDR1 is SNHLY and CDR2 FYNNEI. CDR3 length: 15 amino acids. The CDR3 region has the DNA TGTGCCAGCACTGGACAGGGGACAAGCAGAGATACGCAGTATTTT. This sequence encodes CASTGQGTSRDTQYF.

This clonotype was observed a handful of times. The chain combines TRBV19 with TRBJ2-1; weak D call: TRBD2 (6 bases). The CDR3 is made up of 16 amino acids. Trimming removed 3 bases from V and 8 bases from J, with 20 bases in between. Germline loops: CDR1 LNHDA, CDR2 SQIVND (reference sequence). The CDR3 DNA reads TGTGCCAGTAGTATCGGGTACGGGGGAAGGGTCGATGAGCAGTTCTTC. This sequence encodes CASSIGYGGRVDEQFF.

This clonotype was detected many times. The chain uses TRBV29-1 and TRBJ2-7, with unresolved D. V was pared by 4 bases and J by 5 bases, with 12 bases between. The CDR3 spans 12 residues. CDR1 is SQVTM, CDR2 ANQGSEA, per germline. The CDR3 reads CSVGEGIHEQYF. The CDR3 bases are TGCAGCGTTGGGGAAGGGATCCACGAGCAGTACTTC.

This chain connects TRBV5-1 to TRBJ1-3; a weak D match, TRBD1 (5 bases). The CDR3 spans 13 residues. In germline, CDR1 is SGHRS, CDR2 YFSETQ. The germline V and J ends were trimmed by 0 bases and 11 bases, with 12 bases remaining between them. The CDR3 sequence is CASSLERGAAIYF. In nucleotides, the CDR3 is TGCGCCAGCAGCTTGGAGAGAGGGGCTGCCATATATTTT. Supplemented by reference TRBV5-1 and TRBJ1-3, the full variable domain reads KAGVTQTPRYLIKTRGQQVTLSCSPISGHRSVSWYQQTPGQGLQFLFEYFSETQRNKGNFPGRFSGRQFSNSRSEMNVSTLELGDSALYLCASSLERGAAIYFGEGSWLTVV.

This clonotype has ten or more counts. This chain uses TRBV15 with TRBJ2-6, with unresolved D. The germline V gene encodes CDR1 LNHNV and CDR2 YYDKDF (reference sequence). This CDR3 has 16 amino acids. Trimming cost V 0 bases and J 1 base, with 7 bases left between them. In DNA form, the CDR3 reads TGTGCCACCAGCAGAGAGCGCGGTTCTGGGGCCAACGTCCTGACTTTC. This sequence encodes CATSRERGSGANVLTF.

The chain recombines TRBV28 with TRBJ1-1, with 8 bases aligning to TRBD1. Germline V gives CDR1 MDHEN, CDR2 SYDVKM. Unmatched junction bases numbered 5, after V lost 5 bases and J lost 0 bases. This CDR3 comprises 15 residues. Written as DNA, the CDR3 is TGTGCCAGCAGTGGCACGGACAGGGTGAACACTGAAGCTTTCTTT. Amino acid sequence: CASSGTDRVNTEAFF.

This clonotype appeared a few times. The rearrangement links TRBV20-1 to TRBJ2-1; TRBD2 agrees at 9 bases. The CDR3 sequence is 14 residues long. Germline V CDR1 and CDR2: DFQATT, SNEGSKA (reference sequence). V was clipped by 2 bases and J by 3 bases; unmatched bases: 2. The chain's CDR3 is CSARQREVYNEQFF. CDR3 nucleotides: TGCAGTGCTAGACAGCGGGAGGTCTACAATGAGCAGTTCTTC.

This clonotype came up a few times. This chain connects TRBV4-2 to TRBJ2-3, with D maybe TRBD1 (5 bases). This CDR3 is built from 15 residues. Germline assignment: CDR1 LGHNA and CDR2 YNFKEQ. V was trimmed by 0 bases and J by 5 bases, leaving 12 bases between them. CDR3 sequence: CASSQDRTGVDTQYF. The CDR3 coding sequence is TGTGCCAGCAGCCAAGATAGAACAGGAGTAGATACGCAGTATTTT.

The table lists this clonotype with a few counts. This chain connects TRBV2 to TRBJ2-2, with 8 bases fitting TRBD2. The CDR3 has 16 amino acids. Germline CDR1 is SNHLY and CDR2 is FYNNEI. V lost 5 bases and J lost 3; bases outside the gene matches: 8. CDR3 in amino acids: CASSPLGLDYTGELFF. The CDR3 region has the DNA TGTGCCAGCAGTCCGTTGGGACTAGATTACACCGGGGAGCTGTTTTTT. Based on the CDR3 plus reference TRBV2 and TRBJ2-2, the full variable domain is EPEVTQTPSHQVTQMGQEVILRCVPISNHLYFYWYRQILGQKVEFLVSFYNNEISEKSEIFDDQFSVERPDGSNFTLKIRSTKLEDSAMYFCASSPLGLDYTGELFFGEGSRLTVL.

This clonotype was seen at least ten times. The CDR3 is CASSSAQGSEQYF. The CDR3 DNA is TGTGCCAGCAGTTCGGCACAGGGCTCCGAGCAGTACTTC. This chain joins TRBV28 and TRBJ2-7, with D possibly being TRBD1 (6 bases). The CDR3 is 13 amino acids. Germline lookup yields CDR1 MDHEN and CDR2 SYDVKM. With 4 bases removed from V and 6 bases from J, the gap between germline ends came to 13 bases. The full variable domain, with the rest looked up from reference TRBV28 and TRBJ2-7, is DVKVTQSSRYLVKRTGEKVFLECVQDMDHENMFWYRQDPGLGLRLIYFSYDVKMKEKGDIPEGYSVSREKKERFSLILESASTNQTSMYLCASSSAQGSEQYFGPGTRLTVT.

This clonotype was recorded a few times. The chain carries TRBV20-1 and TRBJ1-1; D gene unclear. The V end was cut by 3 bases, the J end by 2 bases, with 10 bases between. Germline loops: CDR1 DFQATT, CDR2 SNEGSKA (reference sequence). This CDR3 region has 13 residues. This CDR3 reads CSASGPANTEAFF. Here the CDR3 DNA reads TGCAGTGCTAGCGGACCAGCTAACACTGAAGCTTTCTTT.

The chain joins TRBV11-2 to TRBJ2-1; 7 bases map to TRBD2. The CDR3 length is 16 residues. With 6 bases clipped from V and 3 bases from J, the junction kept 11 bases outside the gene matches. CDR1 SGHAT and CDR2 FQNNGV come from the germline V gene. The CDR3 sequence is CASSLPRLADYNEQFF. The CDR3 nucleotides read TGTGCCAGCAGTCTACCCCGGCTAGCGGACTACAATGAGCAGTTCTTC. The full variable domain, rest sourced from reference TRBV11-2 and TRBJ2-1, is EAGVAQSPRYKIIEKRQSVAFWCNPISGHATLYWYQQILGQGPKLLIQFQNNGVVDDSQLPKDRFSAERLKGVDSTLKIQPAKLEDSAVYLCASSLPRLADYNEQFFGPGTRLTVL.

J is TRBJ1-1 and V is TRBV6-6; D not resolved. Trimming cost V 6 bases and J 5 bases, with 7 bases left between them. Germline CDR1 MNHNY, CDR2 SVGAGI (reference sequence). The CDR3 has 11 amino acids. The CDR3 region is CASRWETEAFF. CDR3 DNA sequence: TGTGCCAGCAGGTGGGAGACTGAAGCTTTCTTT.

The sample holds a few counts of this clonotype. The genes are TRBV12-3 or TRBV12-4 and TRBJ1-6, with a weak D call TRBD1 (6 bases). V was trimmed by 8 bases and J by 7 bases, leaving 15 bases between them. This CDR3 has 14 amino acids. Written as DNA, the CDR3 is TGTGCCAGCGGCGGCCAAGGGACAAATTCACCCCTCCACTTT. It codes for CASGGQGTNSPLHF.

V gene TRBV28 combines with J gene TRBJ2-3; D possibly corresponds to TRBD2 (5 bases). Germline lookup yields CDR1 MDHEN and CDR2 SYDVKM. This CDR3 comprises 16 residues. V lost 1 base, J lost 1 base, and 12 bases lay in between. Here the CDR3 DNA reads TGTGCCAGCAGTTTATTCAGCTTGCGGGGCACAGATACGCAGTATTTT. Translated: CASSLFSLRGTDTQYF.

This clonotype was counted many times. The chain has TRBV6-2 or TRBV6-3 and TRBJ2-5; no firm D call. Trimming took 5 bases from V and 2 from J, leaving 12 bases between them. This CDR3 comprises 14 residues. CDR1 is MNHEY, CDR2 SVGEGT, per germline. In DNA, the CDR3 is TGTGCCAGCAGTCAGAGCAGGCCACAAGAGACCCAGTACTTC. Amino acid sequence: CASSQSRPQETQYF.

This clonotype has more than one count but fewer than ten. The chain combines TRBV5-4 with TRBJ2-5; D gene ambiguous. Deletions cut 10 bases from V and 4 bases from J, with 11 bases between. The CDR3 is 11 residues long. CDR1 is SGHNT, CDR2 YYREEE, per germline (reference sequence). The CDR3 coding sequence is TGTGCCGACTTCGATGGAGAGACCCAGTACTTC. This sequence encodes CADFDGETQYF. Full variable domain (rest looked up from reference TRBV5-4 and TRBJ2-5): ETGVTQSPTHLIKTRGQQVTLRCSSQSGHNTVSWYQQALGQGPQFIFQYYREEENGRGNFPPRFSGLQFPNYSSELNVNALELDDSALYLCADFDGETQYFGPGTRLLVL.